A selection of T cell receptor beta chains follows, all from one sample in a study of shared clonotypes between healthy human individuals. Data came from immunoSEQ multiplex PCR; TCRdb stores just in-frame clones and leaves some out. The sample contains approximately 500,000 clones, approximately 85% of which appear only once. Material: PBMCs. All receptors derive from a woman in her forties in good health. Some clones in this sample may be carry-over from other donors' samples. Each CDR3 is given without its conserved first and last residue. Only part of the rows carry a size: once, few, many, or a class if the clone is expanded.

TRBV28 | 10 | NA | ASSITAYEQY
TRBV5-1 | 14 | NA | ASSYEGLGGVDTQY
TRBV7-2 | 10 | NA | ASSWGGNEQF
TRBV30 | 10 | NA | AWSVGTDTQY
TRBV6-6 | 11 | once | ASRRTEPRELF
TRBV27 | 14 | NA | ASSLWGTSSSYEQY
TRBV28 | 11 | NA | ASSLPSNYGYT
TRBV5-4 | 11 | few | ASSWDTNEKLF
TRBV5-1 | 19 | NA | ASSLGLGLAGGTESYNEQF
TRBV28 | 13 | NA | ASTHGTSAVNEQF
TRBV7-2 | 12 | NA | ASSLAPELYEQY
TRBV7-2 | 14 | NA | ASSLGLAGVGYGYT
TRBV2 | 12 | once | ASSVEVHLYGYT
TRBV7-2 | 14 | NA | ASSFGGTGSTDTQY
TRBV11-2 | 13 | NA | ASSFASGNTGELF
TRBV5-4 | 13 | NA | ASSLVASGSYEQY
TRBV28 | 12 | NA | ASRMSWNTGELF
TRBV5-4 | 12 | NA | ASSLGQAWETQY
TRBV28 | 12 | few | ASSPPFNRGELF
TRBV19 | 13 | NA | ASSPMSRNQETQY
TRBV14 | 16 | NA | ASSQYRLAGGGSYEQY
TRBV7-9 | 12 | NA | ASSPRGGYDEQY
TRBV19 | 12 | NA | ASSIPGISYEQY
TRBV19 | 11 | NA | ASKDLSYNEQF
TRBV9 | 14 | NA | ASSPHFSYANYGYT
TRBV6-1 | 10 | NA | ASSPTGYEQY
TRBV19 | 13 | once | ASSIGTARNTEAF
TRBV4-2 | 19 | NA | ASSQEIWGLAAQGSTDTQY
TRBV6-5 | 13 | NA | ASSYRQGWSNEQF
TRBV6-5 | 12 | NA | ASSYQAMNTEAF
TRBV28 | 14 | NA | ASSLVVGSAKNIQY
TRBV6-1 | 17 | NA | ASSERGQGRMRGANVLT
TRBV5-1 | 11 | many | ASSFAGPEGGA
TRBV18 | 11 | NA | ASSPRVDTEAF
TRBV19 | 11 | once | ASSILVVNEQF
TRBV7-2 | 12 | NA | ASSHSGSSYEQY
TRBV5-1 | 12 | few | ASSLVARGREQY
TRBV6-1 | 14 | NA | ASSEARASGQETQY
TRBV5-4 | 12 | NA | ASSRAGSTDTQY
TRBV5-1 | 12 | NA | ASSLSGTTGELF
TRBV30 | 12 | NA | AWSDGGASDTQY
TRBV9 | 11 | NA | ASSVAGLTEAF
TRBV25-1 | 12 | few | ASSDGASNTEAF
TRBV28 | 11 | few | ASRLDRVDEAF
TRBV28 | 12 | NA | ASSLRALIYEQY